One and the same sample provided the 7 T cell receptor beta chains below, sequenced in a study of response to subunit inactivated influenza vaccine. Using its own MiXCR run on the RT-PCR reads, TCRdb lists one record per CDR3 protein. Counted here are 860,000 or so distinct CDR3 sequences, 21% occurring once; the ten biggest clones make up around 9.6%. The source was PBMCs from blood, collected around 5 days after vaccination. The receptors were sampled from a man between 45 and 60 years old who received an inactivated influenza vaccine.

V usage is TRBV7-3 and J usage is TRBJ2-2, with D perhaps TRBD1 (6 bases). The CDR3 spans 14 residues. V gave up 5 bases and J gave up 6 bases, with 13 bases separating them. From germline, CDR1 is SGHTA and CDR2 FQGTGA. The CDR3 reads CASSPYGQSGELFF. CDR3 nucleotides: TGTGCCAGCAGCCCCTACGGACAGTCCGGGGAGCTGTTTTTT.

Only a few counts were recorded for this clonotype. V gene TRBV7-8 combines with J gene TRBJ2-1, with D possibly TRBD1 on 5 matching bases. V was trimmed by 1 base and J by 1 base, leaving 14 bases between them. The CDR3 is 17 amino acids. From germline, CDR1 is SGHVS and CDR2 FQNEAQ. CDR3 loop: CASSLEGFRLSYNEQFF. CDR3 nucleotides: TGTGCCAGCAGCTTAGAGGGGTTTCGGCTTTCCTACAATGAGCAGTTCTTC.

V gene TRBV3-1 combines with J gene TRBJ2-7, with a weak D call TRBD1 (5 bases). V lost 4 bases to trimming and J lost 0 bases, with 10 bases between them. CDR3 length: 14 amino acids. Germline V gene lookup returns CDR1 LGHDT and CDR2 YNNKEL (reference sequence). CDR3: CASSRNRFSYEQYF. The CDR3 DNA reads TGTGCCAGCAGCCGAAACAGGTTCTCCTACGAGCAGTACTTC.

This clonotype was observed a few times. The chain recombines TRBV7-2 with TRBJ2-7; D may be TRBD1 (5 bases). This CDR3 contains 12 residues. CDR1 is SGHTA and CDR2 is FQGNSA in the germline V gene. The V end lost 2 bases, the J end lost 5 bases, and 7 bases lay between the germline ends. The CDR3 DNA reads TGTGCCAGCAGCTTACAGGGTAACGAGCAGTACTTC. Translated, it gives CASSLQGNEQYF.

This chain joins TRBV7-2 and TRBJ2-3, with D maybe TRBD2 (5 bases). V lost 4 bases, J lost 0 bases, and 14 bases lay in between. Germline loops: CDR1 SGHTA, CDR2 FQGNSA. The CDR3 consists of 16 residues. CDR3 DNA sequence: TGTGCCAGCAGCTCGGACCCGGGAACGAGCACAGATACGCAGTATTTT. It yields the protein CASSSDPGTSTDTQYF.

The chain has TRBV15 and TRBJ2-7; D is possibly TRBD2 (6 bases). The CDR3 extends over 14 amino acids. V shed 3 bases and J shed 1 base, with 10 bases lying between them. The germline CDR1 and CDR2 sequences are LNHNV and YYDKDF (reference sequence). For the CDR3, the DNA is TGTGCCACCAGCAGGAAGGGACTTTCCTACGAGCAGTACTTC. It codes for CATSRKGLSYEQYF.

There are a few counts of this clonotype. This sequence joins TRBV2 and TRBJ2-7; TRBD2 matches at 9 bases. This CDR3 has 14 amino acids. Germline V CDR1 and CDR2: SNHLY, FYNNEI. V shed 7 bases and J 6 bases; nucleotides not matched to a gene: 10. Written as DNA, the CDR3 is TGTGCCAGCAAGACGGGACTAGCATTCAGCGAGCAGTACTTC. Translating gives CASKTGLAFSEQYF.